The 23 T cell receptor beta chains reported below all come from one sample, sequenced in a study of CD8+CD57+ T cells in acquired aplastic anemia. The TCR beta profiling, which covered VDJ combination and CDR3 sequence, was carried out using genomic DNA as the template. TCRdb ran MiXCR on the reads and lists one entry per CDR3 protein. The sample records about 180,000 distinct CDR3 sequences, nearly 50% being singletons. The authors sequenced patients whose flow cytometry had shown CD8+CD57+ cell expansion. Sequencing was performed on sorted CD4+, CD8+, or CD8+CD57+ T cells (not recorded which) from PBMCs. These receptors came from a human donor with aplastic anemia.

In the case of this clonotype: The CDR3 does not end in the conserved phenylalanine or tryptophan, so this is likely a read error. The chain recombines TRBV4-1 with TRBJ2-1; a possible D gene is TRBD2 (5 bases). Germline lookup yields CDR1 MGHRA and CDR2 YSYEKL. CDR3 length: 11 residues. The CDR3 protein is CASSADSRQFL. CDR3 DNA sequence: TGTGCCAGCAGCGCGGACTCGCGCCAGTTCCTC.

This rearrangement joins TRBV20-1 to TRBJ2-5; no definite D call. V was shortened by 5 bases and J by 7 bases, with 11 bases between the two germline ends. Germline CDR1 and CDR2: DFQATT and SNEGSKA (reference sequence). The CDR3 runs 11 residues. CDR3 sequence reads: CSAGLGRTQYF. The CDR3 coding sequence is TGCAGTGCTGGTTTGGGAAGGACCCAGTACTTC.

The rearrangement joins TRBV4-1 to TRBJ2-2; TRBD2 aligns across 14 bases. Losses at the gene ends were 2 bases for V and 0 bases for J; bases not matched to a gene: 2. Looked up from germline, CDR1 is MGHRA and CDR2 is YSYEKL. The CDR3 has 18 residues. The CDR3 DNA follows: TGCGCCAGCAGCCAACCGACTAGCGGGGGGGCGAACACCGGGGAGCTGTTTTTT. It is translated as CASSQPTSGGANTGELFF.

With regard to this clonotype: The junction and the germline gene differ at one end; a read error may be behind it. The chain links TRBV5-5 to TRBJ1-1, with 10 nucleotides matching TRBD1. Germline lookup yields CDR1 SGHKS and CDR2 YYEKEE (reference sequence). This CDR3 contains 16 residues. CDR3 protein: CAGSLNDRGHNTEAFF. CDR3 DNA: TGTGCCGGCAGCCTGAATGACAGGGGGCATAACACTGAAGCTTTCTTT.

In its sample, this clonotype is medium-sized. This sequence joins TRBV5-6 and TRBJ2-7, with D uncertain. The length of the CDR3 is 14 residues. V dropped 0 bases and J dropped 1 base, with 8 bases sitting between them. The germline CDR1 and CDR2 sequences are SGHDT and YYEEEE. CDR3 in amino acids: CASSLDPGSYEQYF. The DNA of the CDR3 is TGTGCCAGCAGCTTGGACCCCGGGTCCTACGAGCAGTACTTC.

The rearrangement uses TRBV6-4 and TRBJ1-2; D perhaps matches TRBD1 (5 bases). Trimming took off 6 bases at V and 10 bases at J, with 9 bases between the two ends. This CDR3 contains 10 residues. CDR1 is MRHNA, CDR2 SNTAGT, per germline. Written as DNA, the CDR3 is TGTGCCAGCAGCTTAGGGGTCTACACCTTC. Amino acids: CASSLGVYTF.

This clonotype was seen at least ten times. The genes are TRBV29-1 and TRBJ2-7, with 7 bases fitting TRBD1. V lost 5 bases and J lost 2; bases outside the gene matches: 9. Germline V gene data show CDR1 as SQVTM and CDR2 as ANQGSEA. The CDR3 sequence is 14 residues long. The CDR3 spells CSVWGTGDTYEQYF. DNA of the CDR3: TGCAGCGTTTGGGGCACAGGGGATACCTACGAGCAGTACTTC.

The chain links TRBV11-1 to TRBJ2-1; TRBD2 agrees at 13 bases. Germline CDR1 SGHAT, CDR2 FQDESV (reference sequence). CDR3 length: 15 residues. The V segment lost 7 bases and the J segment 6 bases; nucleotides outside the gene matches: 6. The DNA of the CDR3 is TGTGCCAGCAACATCGGGACTAGCGGGGTCAATGAGCAGTTCTTC. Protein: CASNIGTSGVNEQFF.

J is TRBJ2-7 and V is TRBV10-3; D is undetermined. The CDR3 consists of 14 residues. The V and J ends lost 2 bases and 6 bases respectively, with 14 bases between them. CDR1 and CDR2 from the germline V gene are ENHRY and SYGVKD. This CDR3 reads CAISETPRGPEQYF. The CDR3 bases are TGTGCCATCAGTGAGACTCCTCGAGGCCCCGAGCAGTACTTC.

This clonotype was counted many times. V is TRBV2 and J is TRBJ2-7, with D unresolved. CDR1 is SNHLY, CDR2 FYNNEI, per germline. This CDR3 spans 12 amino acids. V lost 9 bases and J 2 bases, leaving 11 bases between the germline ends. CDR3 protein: CASSRLAYEQYF. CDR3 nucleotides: TGTGCCAGTTCCCGGCTAGCCTACGAGCAGTACTTC.

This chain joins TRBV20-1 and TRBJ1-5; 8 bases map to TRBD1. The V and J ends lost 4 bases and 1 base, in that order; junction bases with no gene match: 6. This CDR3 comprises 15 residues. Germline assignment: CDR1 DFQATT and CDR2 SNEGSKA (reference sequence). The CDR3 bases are TGCAGTGCTATTTGGCAGGGGGCCAGCAATCAGCCCCAGCATTTT. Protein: CSAIWQGASNQPQHF.

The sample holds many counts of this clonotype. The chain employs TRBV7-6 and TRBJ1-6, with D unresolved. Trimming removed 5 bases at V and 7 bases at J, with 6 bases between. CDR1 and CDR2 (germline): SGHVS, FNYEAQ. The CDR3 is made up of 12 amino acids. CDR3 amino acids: CASSPPNSPLHF. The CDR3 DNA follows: TGTGCCAGCAGCCCACCGAATTCACCCCTCCACTTT.

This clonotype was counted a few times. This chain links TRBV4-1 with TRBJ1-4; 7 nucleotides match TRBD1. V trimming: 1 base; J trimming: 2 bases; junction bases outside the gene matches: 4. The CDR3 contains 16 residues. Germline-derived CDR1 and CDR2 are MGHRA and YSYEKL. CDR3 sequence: CASSQVGGRTNEKLFF. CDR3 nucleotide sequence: TGCGCCAGCAGCCAAGTAGGGGGCCGTACTAATGAAAAACTGTTTTTT.

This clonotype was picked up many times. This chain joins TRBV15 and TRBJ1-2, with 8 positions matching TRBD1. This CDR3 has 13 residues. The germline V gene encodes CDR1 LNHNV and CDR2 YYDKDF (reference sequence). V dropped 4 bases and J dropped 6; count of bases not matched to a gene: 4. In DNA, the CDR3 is TGTGCCACCAGCAAAGGACAGGGCGATGGCTACACCTTC. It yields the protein CATSKGQGDGYTF.

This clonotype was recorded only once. DNA for the CDR3: TGTGCCAGCAGCTTGGAGGTGGGGCGCACGAAGACCCAGTACTTC. Translation gives CASSLEVGRTKTQYF. The chain couples TRBV5-6 to TRBJ2-5; D is possibly TRBD1 (5 bases). The CDR3 extends over 15 amino acids. The V end lost 0 bases, the J end lost 6 bases, and 15 bases lay between the germline ends. The V gene's germline CDR1 is SGHDT and CDR2 YYEEEE.

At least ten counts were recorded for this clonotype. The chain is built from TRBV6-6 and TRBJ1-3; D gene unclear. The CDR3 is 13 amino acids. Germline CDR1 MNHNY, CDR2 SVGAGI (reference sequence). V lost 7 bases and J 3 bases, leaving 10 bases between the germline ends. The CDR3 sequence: CASMKGSGNTIYF. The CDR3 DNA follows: TGTGCCAGCATGAAAGGGAGTGGAAACACCATATATTTT.

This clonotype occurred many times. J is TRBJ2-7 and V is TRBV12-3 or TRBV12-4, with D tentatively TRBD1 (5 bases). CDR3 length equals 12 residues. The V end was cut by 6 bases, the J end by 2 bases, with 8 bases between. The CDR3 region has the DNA TGTGCCAGCAGCCAGGGAACCTACGAGCAGTACTTC. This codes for CASSQGTYEQYF.

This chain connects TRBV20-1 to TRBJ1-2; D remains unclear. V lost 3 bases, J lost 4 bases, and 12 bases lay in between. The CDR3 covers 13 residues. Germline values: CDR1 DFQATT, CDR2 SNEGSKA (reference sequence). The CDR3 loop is CSASPQSTYGYTF. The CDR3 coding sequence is TGCAGTGCTAGCCCACAATCAACCTATGGCTACACCTTC.

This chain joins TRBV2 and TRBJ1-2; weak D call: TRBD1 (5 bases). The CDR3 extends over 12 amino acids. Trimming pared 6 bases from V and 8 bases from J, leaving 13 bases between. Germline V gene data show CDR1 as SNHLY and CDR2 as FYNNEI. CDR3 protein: CASREGLKGYTF. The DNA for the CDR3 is TGTGCCAGCAGGGAGGGGCTGAAGGGCTACACCTTC.

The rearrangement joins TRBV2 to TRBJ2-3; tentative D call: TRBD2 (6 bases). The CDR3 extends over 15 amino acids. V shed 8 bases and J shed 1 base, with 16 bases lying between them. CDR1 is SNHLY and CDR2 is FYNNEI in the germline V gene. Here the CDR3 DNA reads TGTGCCAGCTTGATACAGCCGGGGGGCACAGATACGCAGTATTTT. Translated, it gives CASLIQPGGTDTQYF.

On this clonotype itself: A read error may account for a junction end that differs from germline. The CDR3 region has the DNA TGTGCCATCACTCCGGACAGGCAACACTATGGCTACGCCTTC. It codes for CAITPDRQHYGYAF. The chain is built from TRBV10-3 and TRBJ1-2, with TRBD1 matching over 7 bases. This CDR3 comprises 14 residues. Germline values: CDR1 ENHRY, CDR2 SYGVKD.

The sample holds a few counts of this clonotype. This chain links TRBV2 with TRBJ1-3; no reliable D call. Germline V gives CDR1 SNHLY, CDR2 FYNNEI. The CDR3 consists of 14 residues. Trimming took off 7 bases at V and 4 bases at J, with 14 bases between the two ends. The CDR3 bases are TGTGCCAGCACTCGACAAGAAGGAGGAAACACCATATATTTT. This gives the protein CASTRQEGGNTIYF.

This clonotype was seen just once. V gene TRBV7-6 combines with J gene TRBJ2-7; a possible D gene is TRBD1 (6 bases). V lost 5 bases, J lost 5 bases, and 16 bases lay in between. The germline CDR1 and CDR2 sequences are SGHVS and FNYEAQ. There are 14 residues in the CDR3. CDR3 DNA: TGTGCCAGCAGCCGTGGACAGATACGGGACGAGCAGTACTTC. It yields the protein CASSRGQIRDEQYF.